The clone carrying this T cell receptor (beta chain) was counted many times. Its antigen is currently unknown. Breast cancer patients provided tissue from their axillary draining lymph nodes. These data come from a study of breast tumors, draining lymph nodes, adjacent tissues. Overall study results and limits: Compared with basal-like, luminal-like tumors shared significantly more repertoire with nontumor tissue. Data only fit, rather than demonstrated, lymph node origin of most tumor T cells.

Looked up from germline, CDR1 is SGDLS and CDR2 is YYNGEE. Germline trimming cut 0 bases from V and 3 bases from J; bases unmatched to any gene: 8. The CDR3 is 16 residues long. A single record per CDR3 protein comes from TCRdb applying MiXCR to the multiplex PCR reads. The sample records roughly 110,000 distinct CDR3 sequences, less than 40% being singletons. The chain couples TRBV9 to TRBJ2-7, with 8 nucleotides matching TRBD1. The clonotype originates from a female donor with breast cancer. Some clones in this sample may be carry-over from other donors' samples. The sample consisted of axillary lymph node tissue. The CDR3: CASSVGGHRGNYEQYF. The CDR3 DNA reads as TGTGCCAGCAGCGTAGGAGGTCACAGGGGGAACTACGAGCAGTACTTC.